The clone carrying this T cell receptor (beta chain) was detected only a few times. The sample originates from a study of CD8+ T cells in alopecia areata. Study-level background: A regimen of oral tofacitinib, 5 to 10 mg twice daily, was given to treated patients.

Specimens obtained from alopecia areata patients comprised lesional scalp punch biopsies and peripheral blood. RNA, once extracted, was reverse transcribed into cDNA for use as the sequencing template. Assay: immunoSEQ multiplex PCR; the TCRdb copy retains only in-frame clones and omits some. The table records some 170,000 clones, less than 75% of them present only once. The sequencing here drew on CD8+ T cells sorted from blood, taken at week 0. This receptor was taken from a human donor with alopecia areata.

The CDR3 protein is CASSHRPYEQYF. DNA of the CDR3: TGTGCCAGCAGCCATAGACCCTACGAGCAGTACTTC. The J gene is TRBJ2-7, the V gene TRBV11-2, with D unclear. CDR1 is SGHAT, CDR2 FQNNGV, per germline. The CDR3 runs to 12 residues. V was clipped by 5 bases and J by 2 bases, with 7 bases between them.